This TCR beta chain was observed in a study of persistence of HIV-infected CD4 T cells. Cells were stimulated nonspecifically with anti-CD3/anti-CD28 magnetic beads. CD4+ T cells upregulating both CD40 ligand and CD69 were sorted as responding cells. Germline V lookup: CDR1 MNHNS, CDR2 SASEGT. The V and J ends lost 0 bases and 8 bases respectively, with 16 bases between them. The CDR3 has 15 amino acids. As concerns this clone: Its cognate antigen is unknown.

Sequencing used immunoSEQ version 4 in survey mode. Using immunoSEQ multiplex PCR, the repertoire was profiled, and TCRdb retains in-frame clones only, with some absent. This sample has some 41,000 clones, with approximately 86% found just once. This material consisted of CD4+ T cells sorted from PBMCs after approximately 20-hour stimulation, taken from a patient who received antiretroviral therapy. The chain couples TRBV6-1 to TRBJ1-1; tentative D call: TRBD1 (5 bases). This clonotype originated in an adult man with HIV who was CMV-seropositive. CDR3 DNA: TGTGCCAGCAGTGAAGCGGGGTCGGGGCAACGGGAAGCTTTCTTT. It encodes CASSEAGSGQREAFF.